This T cell receptor beta chain was retrieved from a study of T cell responses to AZD1222 COVID-19 vaccine. Pooling was applied to second doses at about 4 or about 12 weeks. Here immunoSEQ multiplex PCR was the method, and the copy in TCRdb shows in-frame clones only, minus some. The top ten clones hold less than 9% of a sample with over 8,000 clones, approximately 88% of them seen once. The input for sequencing was peripheral blood, taken 28 days after the second AZD1222 dose. This TCR was recovered from an adult who received the AZD1222 COVID-19 vaccine.

The CDR3 DNA reads TGTGCCTGCTTAAGGGAGATAGCCAAAAACATTCAGTACTTC. The encoded protein is CACLREIAKNIQYF. V gene TRBV2 combines with J gene TRBJ2-4; TRBD2 might be the D (5 bases). The germline CDR1 and CDR2 sequences are SNHLY and FYNNEI. Trimming shortened V by 11 bases and J by 0 bases, and 14 bases separated the two germline ends. The CDR3 is made up of 14 amino acids. Together with reference TRBV2 and TRBJ2-4, the CDR3 gives the full variable domain: EPEVTQTPSHQVTQMGQEVILRCVPISNHLYFYWYRQILGQKVEFLVSFYNNEISEKSEIFDDQFSVERPDGSNFTLKIRSTKLEDSAMYFCACLREIAKNIQYFGAGTRLSVL.